This T cell receptor (beta chain) is from a study of cytomegalovirus exposure and HLA in healthy donors (dated by TCRdb to 2017 to 2019). Background for the entire study: An earlier analysis of several hundred of the donors reported about 290 Gb of sequence data and approximately 110 million unique TCR beta sequences from some 180 million T cells. Roughly 310 gigabases of sequencing data and some 85 million unique TCR sequences were included in an early release covering 550 to 650 HLA-typed donors. Among the roughly 430 genotyped donors, roughly 80% belonged to the genetic ancestry cluster associated with self-reported Caucasian donors. The aim of the study was to test whether cataloging public T cell receptors could identify signatures of past pathogen exposure. The T cell repertoires of 666 subjects were profiled by immunosequencing and related to cytomegalovirus serostatus. A separate validation cohort of roughly 110 different subjects was used in addition to the roughly 640-subject first cohort. To predict cytomegalovirus infection status, the study brought together high-throughput TCR immunosequencing, statistical association of individual TCRs with disease status, and machine learning. In a later analysis, previously published TCR beta repertoires from some 640 donors were re-analyzed and high-resolution HLA genotyping was added so that TCR occurrence patterns could be studied. In the later analysis, no new phenotypic data were used to find candidate immune exposures; instead, reliance was placed on TCR beta sequences and their occurrence across donors. An earlier analysis of more than 450 of the donors used high-throughput TCR beta sequencing to judge whether each TCR beta V gene segment behaved as functional or pseudogenic. Alongside the repertoire data, information on donor age, sex, ethnicity and CMV serostatus was compiled. A later genetic analysis took genome-wide SNP genotypes for about three fifths of the 666 donors and used that subset as a discovery cohort. All discovery cohort repertoires had been generated using a single sequencing platform. Class I and class II HLA loci were covered by the typing at four-digit resolution. Typing coverage varied by locus: roughly 629-630 donors for A, B, C, DRB1 and DQB1; approximately 500 for DQA1; more than 600 for DPA1; under 490 for DPB1. Because of strong linkage in the cohort, roughly five DR-DQ haplotypes were treated as single units for association and clustering. Among about 360 genotyped donors of the cohort, an average of about 240,000 unique TCR beta nucleotide sequences were sequenced per donor, 15% to 20% of them non-productive. Paper-wide results and their limitations: An earlier analysis of 587 of the donors showed that most TCR beta V segments appeared in productive rearrangements either about 87% or about 30% of the time, which broadly matched IMGT annotations. In the study, some 160 TCR beta chains were listed as associated with cytomegalovirus. Because counts were too low, some 16 rarely observed V segments, including chromosome 9 orphons, were excluded from the earlier analysis of 587 of the donors. Three of the identified cytomegalovirus-associated TCR beta chains were confirmed in vitro to be specific for cytomegalovirus antigens. Across donors, most TCR sequences were observed very rarely, whereas some public TCRs were present in many individuals. For the cohort, immune exposure information was limited to CMV serostatus. Because HLA typing was missing for some donors at each locus, association tests included only the typed subset. In a later genetic analysis, a missense DCLRE1C variant was associated with V-gene and J-gene trimming of TCR beta chains, and the association was replicated in an independent cohort. When HLA alleles, especially DR and DQ, strongly co-occurred, TCR associations were difficult to assign to individual alleles. A later analysis found that most CMV-associated TCR beta chains appeared HLA-restricted, with HLA associations seemingly driven largely by CMV exposure. Sequencing depth was assumed to be roughly uniform across donors in the presence/absence analyses, though that assumption may not hold. Only TCR beta chains were sequenced in this cohort, and the absence of alpha or paired-chain data limited detectable features. Correlated functional status among segregating V segments might be attributable to linkage disequilibrium, but an unknown experimental factor could not be ruled out. In a later analysis, HLA-associated TCR beta chains showed more clonal expansion and lower generation probabilities than non-associated chains that were equally common. A later analysis found that TCR association rates varied across HLA loci, with DRB1 alleles showing the most associated TCRs and HLA-C alleles the fewest. A later genetic analysis reported fewer N-insertions in productive TCRs among donors in an Asian-associated ancestry cluster than the roughly 640-donor mean. A later analysis reported that several top co-occurrence clusters appeared linked to parvovirus B19, influenza, CMV and Epstein-Barr virus. According to the authors, the approach could potentially be generalized to other disease states and immunological phenotypes. The 87-base-pair reads could not distinguish some IMGT-functional V segments, including TRBV6-2 and TRBV6-3, so those segments were excluded. A further reported finding was that TCR beta sequences accurately predicted the HLA-A and HLA-B alleles for most subjects in the first cohort. A cluster of highly shared sequence variants was judged likely to represent a technical artifact of the sequencing pipeline. In a later analysis, over 15,000 TCR beta sequences were associated with specific HLA alleles at a false discovery rate of 0.05. Cytomegalovirus status was reported to be diagnosed by the classifier with high specificity and sensitivity in both the original and validation cohorts.

The cohort was made up of approximately 700 healthy bone marrow donors. At the time of sampling, all cohort members were nominally healthy, though unrecorded immune exposures were likely present. The donor was CMV seropositive and was included in the group of about 290 seropositive cohort members. A peripheral blood sample was collected from each donor, and TCR beta sequencing was performed on peripheral blood mononuclear cells. The Qiagen DNeasy Blood Extraction Kit was used to extract genomic DNA from the blood cell samples. The CDR3 measures 14 amino acids from cysteine to phenylalanine. Only CDR3 DNA is held: 42 bases, read in frame from base 1. V is pruned by 1 base and J by 4 bases, leaving 2 bases of the junction without a gene match. CDR1 is given as LGHNA and CDR2 as YNFKEQ, both from the germline V gene. On this clone: Which antigen it targets is not known. No base quality values were provided; no much bigger clone lies one nucleotide off.

Library preparation was by the immunoSEQ multiplex PCR assay. For the multiplex PCR, a mixture combining 60 forward primers for TCR Vbeta segments and 13 reverse primers for TCR Jbeta segments was used. The CDR3 region of rearranged TCR beta genes was amplified from genomic DNA by a multiplex PCR assay. On the Illumina HiSeq System, the amplified TCR beta libraries were sequenced as 87-base-pair reads. Under the source paper's analysis protocol: In a later analysis, about 80 million unique TCR beta chains were counted across the approximately 620 repertoires, and approximately 11 million of these chains were shared by at least two donors. Raw reads were error-corrected and collapsed into unique sequences with a nearest-neighbor algorithm that merged closely related sequences to remove PCR and sequencing errors. V, D and J gene segments were assigned by aligning CDR3 sequences to IMGT reference sequences. Each retained sequence needed at least a six-nucleotide match to both a V gene segment and a J gene segment. Rearrangements were called productive when the CDR3 lacked stop codons and stayed in frame with V and J; all others were non-productive. CDR3 was defined according to IMGT convention as the region running from the second conserved V-encoded cysteine to the conserved J-encoded phenylalanine. In an earlier analysis of 500 to 650 of the donors, sequences lacking an unambiguous match to a single V gene segment were excluded. In an earlier analysis of about 590 of the donors, a V segment was called functional when productive rearrangements were above 56.7%, and segregating when the standard deviation between donors exceeded 5%. A statistical classification framework was developed to diagnose cytomegalovirus status using the catalog of TCR beta chain sequences. V and J gene assignment, in a later analysis, came from comparing TCR nucleotide sequences with IMGT/GENE-DB human TR gene sequences. The TCRdist pipeline was used in a later analysis to assign CDR3 sequences and most-parsimonious VDJ recombination scenarios. In a later analysis, each TCR beta chain was defined by its CDR3 amino acid sequence together with its V-gene family, and reads without a unique V-gene family were excluded. In a later analysis, some 600 highly shared, low-generation-probability nucleotide sequences were removed to address suspected cross-contamination and a sequencing artifact. In a later analysis, a clonal expansion index for each public chain was calculated from normalized within-repertoire ranks of inferred template counts. In a later analysis, generation probabilities were computed with a VDJ recombination model fitted to out-of-frame rearrangements, and the resulting probabilities were checked against IGoR. In a later analysis, hypergeometric tests were used to score TCR-TCR, TCR-HLA and TCR-CMV co-occurrence, with a repertoire-size bias correction applied to TCR pairs. A later analysis estimated false discovery rates by permuting HLA or CMV assignments 20 times. In a later analysis, co-occurring TCRs were grouped using DBSCAN, and TCRdist sequence similarity was added for clustering within HLA-allele-positive subsets. Repertoires with fewer than 30,000 or more than 120,000 public chains, plus five repertoires with anomalous nucleotide sharing, were excluded from co-occurrence clustering. TCRdb re-hosts the immuneACCESS table, in-frame sequences only. Its copies lack some clones; in the studies checked, an unresolved V gene accounts for under half of them, and the cause for the rest is not known. The DNA gave D and trimming, while V, J and clone size come from that table. The sample profile shows some 130,000 clones; about three fifths of them were found once. Clones ranked in the top ten supply 10% of the sample.

The rearrangement joined TRBV4-2 to TRBJ2-3, and TRBD2 aligns with 7 junction nucleotides. The clonotype comes from a man between 40 and 49 years old in good health and CMV-seropositive. Sample: PBMCs. The encoded CDR3 is CASSQGREADTQYF. Read as DNA, the sequence is TGTGCCAGCAGCCAAGGACGGGAGGCAGATACGCAGTATTTT.